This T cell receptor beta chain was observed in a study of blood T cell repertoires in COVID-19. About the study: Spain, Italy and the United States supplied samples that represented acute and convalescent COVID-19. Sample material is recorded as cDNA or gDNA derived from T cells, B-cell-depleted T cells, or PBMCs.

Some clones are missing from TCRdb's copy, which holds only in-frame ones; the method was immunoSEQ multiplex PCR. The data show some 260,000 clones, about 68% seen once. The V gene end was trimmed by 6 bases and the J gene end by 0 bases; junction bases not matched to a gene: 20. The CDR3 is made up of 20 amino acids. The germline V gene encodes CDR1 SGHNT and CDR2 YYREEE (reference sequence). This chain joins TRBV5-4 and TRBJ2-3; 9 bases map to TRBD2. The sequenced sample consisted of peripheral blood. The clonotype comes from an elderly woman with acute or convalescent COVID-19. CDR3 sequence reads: CASTIKSGLAGSSSTDTQYF. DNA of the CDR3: TGTGCCAGCACCATTAAATCTGGTCTAGCGGGATCTTCTAGCACAGATACGCAGTATTTT.